This T cell receptor beta chain is from a study of CXCR3-negative and CXCR3-positive naive CD8 T cells. Study-level points and caveats: Against CXCR3-negative naive cells, CXCR3-positive naive cells showed more hydrophobic TRB CDR3s.

With respect to this clonotype: Its antigen remains unidentified.

Libraries of TRB cDNA were made by 5' RACE and carried UMIs. TCRdb re-called the 5' RACE reads and catalogs CDR3 proteins one per entry, DNA excluded. Its table records roughly 140,000 distinct CDR3 sequences. Germline CDR1 and CDR2: SEHNR and FQNEAQ (reference sequence). This CDR3 spans 14 amino acids. CD45RO-CCR7+CD27+CD95- characterized naive CD8+ T cells. The chain joins TRBV7-9 to TRBJ2-1; the TCRdb call, TRBD1, lacks DNA for checking. This clonotype was obtained from a human donor in good health. Some clones in this sample may be carry-over from other donors' samples. The sample comprised naive CXCR3+ CD8+ T cells from blood. As for subset: CD45RO-CCR7+CD27+CD95- naive CD8+ T cells expressing CXCR3 (TNR3+). CDR3 region: CASSLTTGKAEQFF.